This T cell receptor (beta chain) was retrieved from a study of T cells in localized non-small cell lung cancer. Whole-study findings and limits: Uninvolved neighboring lung showed the greatest T cell clonality, exceeding tumor. Higher blood T cell density tracked longer overall survival.

Concerning this clone itself: Its target is unknown.

Germline CDR1 is SGHNT and CDR2 is YYREEE (reference sequence). V was trimmed by 4 bases and J by 8 bases, leaving 18 bases between them. CDR3 size: 14 residues. TCRdb's table, derived via immunoSEQ multiplex PCR, lists solely in-frame clones and lacks some. The data hold tens of thousands of clones, with 70% to 90% observed a single time. The source material was peripheral blood, sampled before any cancer treatment. The rearrangement links TRBV5-4 to TRBJ1-2; D is ambiguous. This receptor was obtained from a woman aged 35 to 70 with stage I squamous cell lung carcinoma. CDR3 bases: TGTGCCAGCAGCCCCCTGACCACCCAACAGGGCTACACCTTC. Amino acid sequence: CASSPLTTQQGYTF. The full variable domain, with the rest looked up from reference TRBV5-4 and TRBJ1-2, is ETGVTQSPTHLIKTRGQQVTLRCSSQSGHNTVSWYQQALGQGPQFIFQYYREEENGRGNFPPRFSGLQFPNYSSELNVNALELDDSALYLCASSPLTTQQGYTFGSGTRLTVV.